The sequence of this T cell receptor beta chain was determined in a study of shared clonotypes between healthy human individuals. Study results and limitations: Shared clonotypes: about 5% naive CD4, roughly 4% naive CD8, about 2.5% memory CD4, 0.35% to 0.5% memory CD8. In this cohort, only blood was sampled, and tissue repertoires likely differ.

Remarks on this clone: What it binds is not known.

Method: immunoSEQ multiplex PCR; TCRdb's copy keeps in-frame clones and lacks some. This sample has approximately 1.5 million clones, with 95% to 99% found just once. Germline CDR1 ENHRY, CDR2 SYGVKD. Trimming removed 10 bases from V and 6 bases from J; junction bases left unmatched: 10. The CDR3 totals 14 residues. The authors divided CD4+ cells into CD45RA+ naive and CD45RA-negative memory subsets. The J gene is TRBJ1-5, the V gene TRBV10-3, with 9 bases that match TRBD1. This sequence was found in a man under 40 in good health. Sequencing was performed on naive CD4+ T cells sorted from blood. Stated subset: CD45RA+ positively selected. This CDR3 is CATRQGGEGQPQHF. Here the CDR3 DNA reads TGTGCCACCCGACAGGGGGGGGAAGGTCAGCCCCAGCATTTT.